This TCR beta chain was identified during a study of control samples from healthy donors and cancer patients. The germline CDR1 and CDR2 sequences are SGHVS and FNYEAQ. The CDR3 totals 17 residues. The V and J ends lost 2 bases and 0 bases respectively, with 15 bases between them. The protocol was immunoSEQ multiplex PCR, while the TCRdb copy is restricted to in-frame clones and leaves out a portion. The table includes some 130,000 clones, 90% detected once. Sequencing was carried out using blood. The sequence was obtained from a man younger than 30 in good health. The chain carries TRBV7-6 and TRBJ2-3; possibly TRBD2 for D (6 bases). The CDR3 DNA follows: TGTGCCAGCAGCTTAATTTCTGCGGGGACTAGCACAGATACGCAGTATTTT. Its translation: CASSLISAGTSTDTQYF.